The clone carrying this TCR beta chain was found a few times. Per the authors' pipeline: Estimates of nucleated cell counts were drawn from the amplification of reference gene primers. Assay used: immunoSEQ multiplex PCR; TCRdb lists only in-frame clones, some missing. Clonal size and the V and J genes are those of that table, whereas D and trimming came from the DNA. The profile covers about 120,000 clones, with approximately 87% appearing a single time and 2% to 2.5% taken by the ten largest. Germline V lookup: CDR1 LNHDA, CDR2 SQIVND (reference sequence). The V end lost 4 bases, the J end lost 5 bases, and 11 bases lay between the germline ends. This CDR3 contains 13 residues. The data were obtained in a study of blood T cell repertoires in COVID-19. On the study more broadly: Sites across the United States, Italy and Spain contributed samples from acute and convalescent COVID-19.

The specimen sequenced was peripheral blood. The TCR originated in a woman in her 50s with acute or convalescent COVID-19. The chain employs TRBV19 and TRBJ2-5; D is uncertain. CDR3 nucleotide sequence: TGTGCCAGTAGTACCGACCCCGGGGAGACCCAGTACTTC. Translated: CASSTDPGETQYF.